This T cell receptor (beta chain) was identified during a study of blood T cell repertoires in COVID-19. The overall study: Some COVID-19 samples were acute and others convalescent; all came from the United States, Italy and Spain.

Between the trimmed V and J ends, which lost 4 bases and 5 bases, there was a span of 9 bases. This CDR3 has 12 residues. Germline CDR1 SGHDT, CDR2 YYEEEE. Assay: immunoSEQ multiplex PCR; the TCRdb copy retains only in-frame clones and omits some. Of 30,000 to 35,000 clones in the sample, about 93% were seen once. This clone showed up just once. The sequencing input was peripheral blood. V usage is TRBV5-6 and J usage is TRBJ2-5; D gene unclear. The TCR sequence derives from a human donor in a cohort sampled during active COVID-19. CDR3 nucleotides: TGTGCCAGCAGCGTAGGAGTGGAGACCCAGTACTTC. It encodes CASSVGVETQYF.